A single sample gave rise to the 14 T cell receptor beta chains below, sequenced in a study of blood T cell repertoires in COVID-19. Sequencing used immunoSEQ multiplex PCR; TCRdb keeps in-frame clones, though not all of them. The repertoire includes 150,000 or so clones, under 85% of them detected once, and about 1.2% sits in the top ten. Sequences were obtained from peripheral blood. These receptors all stem from a man aged 55 to 70 who had recovered from COVID-19.

CDR3 sequence reads: CASSLDWNYGYTF. CDR3 DNA sequence: TGTGCCAGCAGCTTGGACTGGAACTATGGCTACACCTTC. The chain couples TRBV5-4 to TRBJ1-2; no firm D call. V was cut by 0 bases and J by 2 bases, with 5 bases left in between. Germline CDR1 is SGHNT and CDR2 is YYREEE (reference sequence). This CDR3 spans 13 amino acids. Together with reference TRBV5-4 and TRBJ1-2, the CDR3 gives the full variable domain: ETGVTQSPTHLIKTRGQQVTLRCSSQSGHNTVSWYQQALGQGPQFIFQYYREEENGRGNFPPRFSGLQFPNYSSELNVNALELDDSALYLCASSLDWNYGYTFGSGTRLTVV.

The chain is built from TRBV5-4 and TRBJ1-2, with D perhaps TRBD1 (5 bases). V lost 7 bases and J 5 bases, leaving 15 bases between the germline ends. This CDR3 contains 13 residues. Germline V gene lookup returns CDR1 SGHNT and CDR2 YYREEE (reference sequence). The CDR3 DNA follows: TGTGCCAGCGGGAGGGACCGCAGTTATGGCTACACCTTC. As protein: CASGRDRSYGYTF. The full variable domain, its missing parts supplied by reference TRBV5-4 and TRBJ1-2, is ETGVTQSPTHLIKTRGQQVTLRCSSQSGHNTVSWYQQALGQGPQFIFQYYREEENGRGNFPPRFSGLQFPNYSSELNVNALELDDSALYLCASGRDRSYGYTFGSGTRLTVV.

The chain joins TRBV2 to TRBJ2-7; D remains ambiguous. The CDR3 covers 16 residues. CDR1 is SNHLY and CDR2 is FYNNEI in the germline V gene. Between the trimmed V and J ends, which lost 7 bases and 0 bases, there was a span of 19 bases. The CDR3 loop reads CASTPARSLSSYEQYF. Here the CDR3 DNA reads TGTGCCAGCACCCCCGCGAGGTCTCTCAGCTCCTACGAGCAGTACTTC. Together with reference TRBV2 and TRBJ2-7, the CDR3 gives the full variable domain: EPEVTQTPSHQVTQMGQEVILRCVPISNHLYFYWYRQILGQKVEFLVSFYNNEISEKSEIFDDQFSVERPDGSNFTLKIRSTKLEDSAMYFCASTPARSLSSYEQYFGPGTRLTVT.

The chain combines TRBV5-1 with TRBJ2-5; D is perhaps TRBD2 (7 bases). The length of the CDR3 is 15 residues. Trimming stripped 1 base from V and 2 bases from J, with 12 bases between. Germline lookup yields CDR1 SGHRS and CDR2 YFSETQ. The CDR3 is CASSLPGGLQETQYF. DNA of the CDR3: TGCGCCAGCAGCTTGCCGGGGGGCCTACAAGAGACCCAGTACTTC.

V is TRBV6-5 and J is TRBJ2-3; maybe TRBD2 (6 bases). Germline V lookup: CDR1 MNHEY, CDR2 SVGAGI. Trimming cost V 4 bases and J 4 bases, with 12 bases left between them. This CDR3 comprises 14 residues. CDR3 region: CASSLRLEADTQYF. The CDR3 DNA is TGTGCCAGCAGTTTACGACTAGAGGCAGATACGCAGTATTTT.

This chain uses TRBV19 with TRBJ2-4; a possible D gene is TRBD1 (6 bases). Trimming removed 7 bases from V and 0 bases from J, with 13 bases in between. The CDR3 totals 15 residues. The germline CDR1 and CDR2 sequences are LNHDA and SQIVND (reference sequence). The CDR3 region has the DNA TGTGCCAGTACCCTGGACAGTCTAGCCAAAAACATTCAGTACTTC. Translation gives CASTLDSLAKNIQYF.

The V call is TRBV27, the J call TRBJ1-6; 7 bases fit TRBD1. V shed 5 bases, J shed 3 bases, and the junction held 7 bases outside the gene matches. The germline CDR1 and CDR2 sequences are MNHEY and SMNVEV (reference sequence). The CDR3 sequence is 16 residues long. CDR3 sequence (DNA): TGTGCCAGCAGTCCTCTGGGGACAGTCTATAATTCACCCCTCCACTTT. Protein sequence: CASSPLGTVYNSPLHF.

The rearrangement joins TRBV15 to TRBJ2-6, with 9 bases fitting TRBD1. Trimming took 1 base from V and 0 from J; bases not matched to a gene: 4. The germline gives CDR1 LNHNV, CDR2 YYDKDF (reference sequence). The CDR3 extends over 18 amino acids. As DNA, the CDR3 is TGTGCCACCAGCAGAGCGGGACAGGGAGGCTCTGGGGCCAACGTCCTGACTTTC. Translating it yields CATSRAGQGGSGANVLTF.

The chain is built from TRBV2 and TRBJ2-1; TRBD1 is a possible D gene (6 bases). Between the trimmed V and J ends, which lost 5 bases and 2 bases, there was a span of 10 bases. The length of the CDR3 is 14 residues. Germline lookup yields CDR1 SNHLY and CDR2 FYNNEI. The CDR3 loop reads CASSMGAAYNEQFF. The DNA of the CDR3 is TGTGCCAGCAGTATGGGGGCCGCCTACAATGAGCAGTTCTTC. Complete variable domain (other parts from reference TRBV2 and TRBJ2-1): EPEVTQTPSHQVTQMGQEVILRCVPISNHLYFYWYRQILGQKVEFLVSFYNNEISEKSEIFDDQFSVERPDGSNFTLKIRSTKLEDSAMYFCASSMGAAYNEQFFGPGTRLTVL.

The chain carries TRBV3-1 (or the pseudogene TRBV3-2) and TRBJ2-1; 9 bases are a match to TRBD2. CDR3 length equals 16 residues. The trim removed 0 bases at V and 7 bases at J, leaving 7 bases unmatched. Per the germline V gene, CDR1 is LGHDT and CDR2 is YNNKEL (reference sequence). For the CDR3, the DNA is TGTGCCAGCAGCCAAGAAGGCAGCGGGGGGAGGAATGAGCAGTTCTTC. It yields the protein CASSQEGSGGRNEQFF.

This clone was seen only a few times. The chain links TRBV24-1 to TRBJ2-3; 10 bases map to TRBD2. J was trimmed by 4 bases and V by 7 bases; bases with no gene match: 4. CDR3 length: 14 amino acids. Germline-derived CDR1 and CDR2 are KGHDR and SFDVKD. CDR3 sequence: CATSSGTSADTQYF. The CDR3 DNA reads as TGTGCCACCAGCTCGGGGACTAGCGCAGATACGCAGTATTTT.

V gene TRBV7-2 combines with J gene TRBJ2-5; 13 bases agree with TRBD2. Germline lookup yields CDR1 SGHTA and CDR2 FQGNSA. The CDR3 consists of 17 residues. The ends lost 2 bases at V and 1 base at J; junction bases unmatched: 4. This CDR3 is CASSLTSGGASQETQYF. Here the CDR3 DNA reads TGTGCCAGCAGCTTAACTAGCGGGGGGGCCTCCCAAGAGACCCAGTACTTC.

The J gene is TRBJ1-4, the V gene TRBV18, with TRBD1 as a possible D gene (5 bases). The germline V and J ends were trimmed by 3 bases and 8 bases, with 10 bases remaining between them. The germline V gene encodes CDR1 KGHSH and CDR2 LQKENI. There are 13 residues in the CDR3. CDR3 protein: CASSPGGAEKLFF. CDR3 nucleotides: TGTGCCAGCTCACCGGGAGGGGCCGAAAAACTGTTTTTT.

V is TRBV12-5 and J is TRBJ2-6; 7 bases align to TRBD1. The V gene's germline CDR1 is LGHNT and CDR2 FRNRAP. The J segment lost 4 bases and the V segment lost 0 bases, leaving 3 bases of the junction unmatched. The CDR3 contains 16 residues. The CDR3 reads CASGLVSGQGANVLTF. CDR3 in DNA: TGTGCTAGTGGTTTGGTCTCGGGACAGGGGGCCAACGTCCTGACTTTC.